The clone carrying this T cell receptor (beta chain) has only one observation. These data originate in a study of cytomegalovirus exposure and HLA in healthy donors. A multiplex PCR was run with 60 Vbeta primers and 13 Jbeta primers. Assay: immunoSEQ multiplex PCR; the TCRdb copy retains only in-frame clones and omits some. In the table there are approximately 150,000 clones, over 65% of which are singletons. Trimming pared 3 bases from V and 2 bases from J, leaving 11 bases between. The CDR3 consists of 14 residues. Germline V lookup: CDR1 LNHDA, CDR2 SQIVND (reference sequence). The source material was PBMCs. This receptor was obtained from a female donor in good health and CMV-seronegative. V and J are TRBV19 and TRBJ2-7; weak D call: TRBD1 (6 bases). CDR3 sequence reads: CASSISDRTYEQYF. DNA for the CDR3: TGTGCCAGTAGTATTTCGGACAGAACCTACGAGCAGTACTTC.